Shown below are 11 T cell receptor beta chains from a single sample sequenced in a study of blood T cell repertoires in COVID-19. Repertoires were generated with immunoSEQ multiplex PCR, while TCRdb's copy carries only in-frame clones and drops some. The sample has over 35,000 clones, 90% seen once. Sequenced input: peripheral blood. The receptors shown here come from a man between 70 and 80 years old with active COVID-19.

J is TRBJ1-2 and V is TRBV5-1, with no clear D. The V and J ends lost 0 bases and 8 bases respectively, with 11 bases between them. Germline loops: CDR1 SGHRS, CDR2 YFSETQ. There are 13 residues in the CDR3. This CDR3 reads CASSLVSGFGYTF. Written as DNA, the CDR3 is TGCGCCAGCAGCTTGGTTTCCGGGTTCGGCTACACCTTC.

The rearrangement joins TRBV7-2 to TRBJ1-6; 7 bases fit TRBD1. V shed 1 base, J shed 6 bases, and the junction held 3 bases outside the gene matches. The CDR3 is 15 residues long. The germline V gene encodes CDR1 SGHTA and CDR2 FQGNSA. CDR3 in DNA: TGTGCCAGCAGCTTAGTCCGGGACAGTAATTCACCCCTCCACTTT. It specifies CASSLVRDSNSPLHF. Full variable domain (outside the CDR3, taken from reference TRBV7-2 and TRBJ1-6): GAGVSQSPSNKVTEKGKDVELRCDPISGHTALYWYRQSLGQGLEFLIYFQGNSAPDKSGLPSDRFSAERTGGSVSTLTIQRTQQEDSAVYLCASSLVRDSNSPLHFGNGTRLTVT.

The CDR3 loop is CASSTGWNTEAFF. In nucleotides, the CDR3 is TGTGCCAGCAGTACAGGGTGGAACACTGAAGCTTTCTTT. The J gene is TRBJ1-1, the V gene TRBV6-4; D might be TRBD1 (6 bases). Per germline, CDR1 MRHNA and CDR2 SNTAGT. The CDR3 runs to 13 residues. The germline V and J ends were trimmed by 5 bases and 1 base, with 8 bases remaining between them.

CDR3 DNA: TGTGCCAGCTCACCCTCGAGCGGTAGTGAAAAACTGTTTTTT. Its translation is CASSPSSGSEKLFF. The chain couples TRBV18 to TRBJ1-4, with D hard to call. Germline V CDR1 and CDR2: KGHSH, LQKENI. There are 14 residues in the CDR3. Trimming removed 3 bases at V and 7 bases at J, with 12 bases between.

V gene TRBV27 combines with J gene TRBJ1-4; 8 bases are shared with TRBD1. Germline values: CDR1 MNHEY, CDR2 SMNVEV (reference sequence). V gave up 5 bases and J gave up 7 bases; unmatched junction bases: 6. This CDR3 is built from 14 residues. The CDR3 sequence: CASSARGLVEKLFF. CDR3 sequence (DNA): TGTGCCAGCAGTGCCAGGGGGCTGGTTGAAAAACTGTTTTTT.

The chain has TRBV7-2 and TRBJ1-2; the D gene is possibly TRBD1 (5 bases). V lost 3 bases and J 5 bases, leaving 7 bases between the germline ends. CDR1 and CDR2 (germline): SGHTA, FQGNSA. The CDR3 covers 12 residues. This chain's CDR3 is CASSLDTYGYTF. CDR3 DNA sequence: TGTGCCAGCAGCTTGGACACATATGGCTACACCTTC.

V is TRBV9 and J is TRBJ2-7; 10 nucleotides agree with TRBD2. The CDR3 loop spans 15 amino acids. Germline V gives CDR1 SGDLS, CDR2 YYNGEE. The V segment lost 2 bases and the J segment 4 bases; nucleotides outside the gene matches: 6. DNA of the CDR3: TGTGCCAGCAGCGTTGGGGTAGCGGGGGGATACGAGCAGTACTTC. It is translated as CASSVGVAGGYEQYF.

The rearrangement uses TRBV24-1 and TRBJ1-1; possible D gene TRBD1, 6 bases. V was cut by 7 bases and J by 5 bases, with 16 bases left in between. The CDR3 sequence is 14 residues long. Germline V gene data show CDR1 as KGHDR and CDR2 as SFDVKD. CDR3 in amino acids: CATRATGSRTEAFF. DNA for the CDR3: TGTGCCACCAGAGCAACAGGGTCTAGGACTGAAGCTTTCTTT.

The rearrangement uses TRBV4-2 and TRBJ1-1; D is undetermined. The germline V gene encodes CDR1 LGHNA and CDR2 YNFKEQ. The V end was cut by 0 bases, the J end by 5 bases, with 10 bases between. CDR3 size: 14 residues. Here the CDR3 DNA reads TGTGCCAGCAGCCAAGACGCGGCCTTAACTGAAGCTTTCTTT. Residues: CASSQDAALTEAFF.

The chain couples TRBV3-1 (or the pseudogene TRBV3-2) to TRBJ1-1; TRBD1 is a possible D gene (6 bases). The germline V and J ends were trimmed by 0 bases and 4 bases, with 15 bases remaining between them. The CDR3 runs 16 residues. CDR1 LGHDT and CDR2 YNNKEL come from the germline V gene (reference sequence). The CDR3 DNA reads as TGTGCCAGCAGCCAAGATCTAACGGCCAGGGGCACTGAAGCTTTCTTT. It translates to CASSQDLTARGTEAFF.

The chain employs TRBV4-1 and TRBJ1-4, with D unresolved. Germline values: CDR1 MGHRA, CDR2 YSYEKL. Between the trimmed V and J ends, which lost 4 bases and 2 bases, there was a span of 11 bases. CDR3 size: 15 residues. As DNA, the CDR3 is TGCGCCAGCAGCCCAAGTGAACGGACTAATGAAAAACTGTTTTTT. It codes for CASSPSERTNEKLFF.